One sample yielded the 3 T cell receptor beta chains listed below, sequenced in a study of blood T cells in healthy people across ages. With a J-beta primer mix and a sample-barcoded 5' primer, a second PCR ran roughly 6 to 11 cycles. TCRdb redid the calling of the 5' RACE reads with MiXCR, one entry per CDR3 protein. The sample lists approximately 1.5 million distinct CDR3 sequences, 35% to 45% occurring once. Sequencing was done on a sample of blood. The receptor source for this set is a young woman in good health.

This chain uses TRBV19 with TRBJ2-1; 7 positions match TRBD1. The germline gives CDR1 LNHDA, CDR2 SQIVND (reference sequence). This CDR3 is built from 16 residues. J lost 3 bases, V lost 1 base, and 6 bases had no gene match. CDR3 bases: TGTGCCAGTAGTATAGGTCTCCGGACAGGCTACAATGAGCAGTTCTTC. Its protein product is CASSIGLRTGYNEQFF. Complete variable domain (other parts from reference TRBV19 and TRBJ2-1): DGGITQSPKYLFRKEGQNVTLSCEQNLNHDAMYWYRQDPGQGLRLIYYSQIVNDFQKGDIAEGYSVSREKKESFPLTVTSAQKNPTAFYLCASSIGLRTGYNEQFFGPGTRLTVL.

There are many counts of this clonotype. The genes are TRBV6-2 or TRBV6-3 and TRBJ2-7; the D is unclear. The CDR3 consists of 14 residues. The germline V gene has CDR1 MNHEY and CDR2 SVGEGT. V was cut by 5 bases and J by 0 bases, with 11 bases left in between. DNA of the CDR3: TGTGCCAGCAGTAGGACCGAGAGCTCCTACGAGCAGTACTTC. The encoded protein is CASSRTESSYEQYF.

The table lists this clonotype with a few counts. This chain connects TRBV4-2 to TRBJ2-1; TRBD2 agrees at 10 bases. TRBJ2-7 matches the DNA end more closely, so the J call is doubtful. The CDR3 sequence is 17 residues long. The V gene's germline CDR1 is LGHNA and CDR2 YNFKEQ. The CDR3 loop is CASSQEPSGSSYNEQYF. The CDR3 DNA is TGTGCCAGCAGCCAAGAGCCTAGCGGGAGCTCCTACAATGAGCAGTACTTC.